This TCR beta chain was profiled in a study of blood T cell repertoires in COVID-19. V was clipped by 2 bases and J by 8 bases; unmatched bases: 7. Germline V gene lookup returns CDR1 MNHEY and CDR2 SVGAGI. There are 14 residues in the CDR3. Libraries were prepared by immunoSEQ multiplex PCR; TCRdb keeps only in-frame clonotypes and omits some of them. The sample lists roughly 190,000 clones; around 88% were seen once. Source material: peripheral blood. The TCR comes from a man over 45 with active or convalescent COVID-19. The V and J genes are TRBV6-5 and TRBJ2-3; TRBD2 aligns across 7 bases. The chain's CDR3 is CASSYRGGPGTQYF. As DNA, the CDR3 is TGTGCCAGCAGTTACCGGGGAGGGCCAGGTACGCAGTATTTT.